This TCR beta chain was sequenced during a study of blood T cell repertoires in COVID-19. Per the study methods: Cell counts per sample came from amplifying reference gene primers. The repertoire was sequenced with immunoSEQ multiplex PCR; TCRdb's copy has only in-frame clones and lacks some. Clone size and V and J calls were adopted from that table, with D and trimming inferred from the DNA. This table has roughly 220,000 clones, around 83% appearing once. Details on this clone: One end of the junction varies from germline; a read error may be responsible.

The receptor was isolated from a man aged 50-60 years who had recovered from COVID-19. Sample: peripheral blood.

CDR3 in DNA: TGTGCCAGCAGCCCCAGGACGGGAACTGAGCTGTACTTC. It encodes CASSPRTGTELYF. The chain carries TRBV6-5 and TRBJ2-7; a weak D match, TRBD2 (5 bases). The CDR3 spans 13 residues. CDR1 is MNHEY, CDR2 SVGAGI, per germline.